What follows is one T cell receptor beta chain and its context. As yet, its antigen is unknown. TCRdb independently ran MiXCR on the reads; one entry per CDR3 protein. The sample carries approximately 270,000 distinct CDR3 sequences, about 20% recorded once. Trimming shortened V by 6 bases and J by 2 bases, and 6 bases separated the two germline ends. Germline values: CDR1 DFQATT, CDR2 SNEGSKA (reference sequence). This CDR3 is 11 amino acids long. This entry is derived from a study of T cell repertoires in cytomegalovirus infection. Study-level information: As its CMV epitopes, the study selected recently identified HLA-C-restricted and well-studied HLA-B-restricted targets.

Study-level results: The ex vivo response was dominated by HLA-C-restricted CMV-specific TCR beta clonotypes.

The sequence was obtained from a human donor in good health (CMV status not recorded). Some clones in this sample may be carry-over from other donors' samples. Sample: cultured PBMCs, taken from culture after CMV antigen stimulation. The chain recombines TRBV20-1 with TRBJ2-3, with D uncertain. Written as DNA, the CDR3 is TGCAGTGCGCTTGTCACAGATACGCAGTATTTT. It specifies CSALVTDTQYF.